The clone carrying this T cell receptor beta chain was observed at least ten times. These data belong to a study of human T cells and chemical hapten exposure. Study in general: Enrolled patients were predominantly female and had alopecia areata, totalis or universalis. Slight volume differences across pooled libraries mainly accounted for varying per-sample TCR yields.

Per germline, CDR1 SGHRS and CDR2 YFSETQ. The CDR3 runs 15 residues. Trimming removed 4 bases from V and 5 bases from J; junction bases left unmatched: 10. Noted time point: pre-sensitization, week 0. The sample's treatment: therapeutic diphenylcyclopropenone sensitization with weekly scalp DPC. The donor pool consisted of alopecia patients aged 18 to 70 years, considered suitable for DPC. TCRdb used MiXCR to reprocess the RACE reads, holding one entry per CDR3 protein. The sample consists of tens of thousands of distinct CDR3 sequences, about a tenth of them appearing once. The input for sequencing was whole blood, taken in connection with sensitization to the hapten diphenylcyclopropenone (DPC). The V call is TRBV5-1, the J call TRBJ1-1, with 8 bases fitting TRBD1. The TCR was taken from a woman aged 50 to 60 with alopecia areata. Some clones in this sample may be carry-over from other donors' samples. The chain's CDR3 is CASSQSRGRGTEAFF. The CDR3 nucleotides read TGCGCCAGCAGCCAATCCAGGGGGCGAGGAACTGAAGCTTTCTTT. Full variable domain (outside the CDR3, taken from reference TRBV5-1 and TRBJ1-1): KAGVTQTPRYLIKTRGQQVTLSCSPISGHRSVSWYQQTPGQGLQFLFEYFSETQRNKGNFPGRFSGRQFSNSRSEMNVSTLELGDSALYLCASSQSRGRGTEAFFGQGTRLTVV.